The clone carrying this T cell receptor (beta chain) has a single count. This CDR3 comprises 16 residues. V trimming: 5 bases; J trimming: 2 bases; junction bases outside the gene matches: 6. Germline V gives CDR1 MNHNY, CDR2 SVGAGI (reference sequence). These data originate in a study of blood T cell repertoires in COVID-19. Overall study: COVID-19 samples, acute and convalescent, were from the United States, Italy and Spain. T cells, B-cell-depleted T cells, or PBMCs supplied cDNA or gDNA.

Assay used: immunoSEQ multiplex PCR; TCRdb lists only in-frame clones, some missing. The repertoire includes 200,000 to 250,000 clones, 85% to 90% of them detected once, and 1.5% sits in the top ten. V gene TRBV6-6 combines with J gene TRBJ1-3, with 10 positions matching TRBD1. Sequenced input: peripheral blood. This TCR was recovered from a man between 18 and 35 years old with active or convalescent COVID-19. CDR3 region: CASSPSTGGPGNTIYF. In nucleotides, the CDR3 is TGTGCCAGCAGTCCCTCGACAGGGGGCCCTGGAAACACCATATATTTT.